This TCR beta chain appears in the sequencing data of a study of CD8 T cells in Susac syndrome. An amount of RNA that ranged from 0.5 to 1 ug was reverse transcribed with random hexamers. TCRdb re-called the immunoSEQ multiplex PCR reads with MiXCR, one entry per CDR3 protein. The top ten hold approximately 0.12% of the sample, which has roughly 400,000 distinct CDR3 sequences, approximately 85% seen once. The germline gives CDR1 MNHEY, CDR2 SMNVEV (reference sequence). This CDR3 is built from 15 residues. Trimming removed 5 bases from V and 3 bases from J, with 17 bases in between. The receptor's source is a human donor with multiple sclerosis. This chain uses TRBV27 with TRBJ2-7, with a possible D match to TRBD2 (7 bases). The source material was CD8+ T cells from PBMCs. The CDR3 coding sequence is TGTGCCAGCAGTATCCTGGGGGGGCGCATCTACGAGCAGTACTTC. It is translated as CASSILGGRIYEQYF.